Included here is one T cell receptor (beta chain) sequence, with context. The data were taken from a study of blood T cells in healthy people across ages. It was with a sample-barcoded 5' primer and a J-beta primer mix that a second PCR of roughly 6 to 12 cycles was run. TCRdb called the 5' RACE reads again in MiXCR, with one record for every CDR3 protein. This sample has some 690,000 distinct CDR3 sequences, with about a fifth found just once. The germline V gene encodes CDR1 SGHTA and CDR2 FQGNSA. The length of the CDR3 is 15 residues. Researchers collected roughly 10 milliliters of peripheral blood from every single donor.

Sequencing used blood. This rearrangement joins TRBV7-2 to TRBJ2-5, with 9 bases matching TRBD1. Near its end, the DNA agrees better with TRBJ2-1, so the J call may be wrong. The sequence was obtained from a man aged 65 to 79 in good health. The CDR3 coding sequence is TGTGCCAGCAGCCTCCGGGACAGGGCCCTCGATGAGCAGTTCTTC. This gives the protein CASSLRDRALDEQFF.